This T cell receptor beta chain came from a study of T cell responses to AZD1222 COVID-19 vaccine. Study-level background: Second doses at about 4 or about 12 weeks were pooled. Findings of the study overall: Baseline seropositivity characterized only a handful of AZD1222 recipients. White British people made up most donors, females outnumbered males, and clonal diversity was possibly underestimated. Regions left unmutated in variants are reportedly the target of nearly half of spike-specific TCRs.

As regards this clone: Its antigen is unknown.

Germline loops: CDR1 MNHEY, CDR2 SMNVEV (reference sequence). The V and J ends lost 5 bases and 1 base respectively, with 21 bases between them. The CDR3 spans 18 residues. TCRdb's table, derived via immunoSEQ multiplex PCR, lists solely in-frame clones and lacks some. The table has some 130,000 clones, about four fifths seen once. The sample in question was peripheral blood, obtained on day 0 of AZD1222 vaccination. This chain links TRBV27 with TRBJ1-5; D perhaps matches TRBD1 (6 bases). This clonotype was obtained from an adult in good health. Here the CDR3 reads CASSKGFGRGASNQPQHF. Written as DNA, the CDR3 is TGTGCCAGCAGTAAAGGGTTTGGACGGGGGGCGAGCAATCAGCCCCAGCATTTT.